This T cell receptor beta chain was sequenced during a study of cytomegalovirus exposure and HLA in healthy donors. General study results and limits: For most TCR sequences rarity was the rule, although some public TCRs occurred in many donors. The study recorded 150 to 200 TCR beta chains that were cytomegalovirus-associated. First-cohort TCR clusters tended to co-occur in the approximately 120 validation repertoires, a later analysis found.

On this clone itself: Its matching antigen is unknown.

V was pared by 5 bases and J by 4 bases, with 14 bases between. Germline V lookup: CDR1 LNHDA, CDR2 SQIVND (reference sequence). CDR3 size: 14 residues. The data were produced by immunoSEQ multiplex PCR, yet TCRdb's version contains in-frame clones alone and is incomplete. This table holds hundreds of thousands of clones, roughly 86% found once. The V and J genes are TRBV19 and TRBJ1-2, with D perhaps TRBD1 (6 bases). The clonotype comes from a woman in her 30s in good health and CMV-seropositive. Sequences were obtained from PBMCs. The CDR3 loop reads CASSVIQGTYGYTF. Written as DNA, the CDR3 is TGTGCCAGTAGTGTTATACAGGGAACCTATGGCTACACCTTC.